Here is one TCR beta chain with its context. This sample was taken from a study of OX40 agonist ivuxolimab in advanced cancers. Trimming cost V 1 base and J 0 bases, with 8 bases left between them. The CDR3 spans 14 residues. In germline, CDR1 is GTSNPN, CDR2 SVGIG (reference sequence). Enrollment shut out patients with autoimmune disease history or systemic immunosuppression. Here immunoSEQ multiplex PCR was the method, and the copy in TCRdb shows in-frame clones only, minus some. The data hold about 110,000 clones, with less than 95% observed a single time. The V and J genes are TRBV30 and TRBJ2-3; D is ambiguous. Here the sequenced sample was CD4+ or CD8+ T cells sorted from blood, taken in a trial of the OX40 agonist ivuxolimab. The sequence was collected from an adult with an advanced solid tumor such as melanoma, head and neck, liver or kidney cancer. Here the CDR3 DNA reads TGTGCCTGGAGTGGGTATGTTAGCACAGATACGCAGTATTTT. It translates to CAWSGYVSTDTQYF.